One sample yielded the 12 T cell receptor beta chains listed below, sequenced in a study of identical twins. In TCRdb, the 5' RACE reads were re-called with MiXCR into one record per CDR3 protein. The sample lists approximately 280,000 distinct CDR3 sequences, 8% to 9% occurring once. These data also formed part of another study, on yellow fever vaccine responses in identical twins.

The specimen was memory (CD45RO+) T cells sorted from blood. These receptors were taken from a woman younger than 30 in good health.

The chain links TRBV7-9 to TRBJ2-3, with a possible D match to TRBD2 (5 bases). Trimming shortened V by 0 bases and J by 3 bases, and 13 bases separated the two germline ends. Germline V CDR1 and CDR2: SEHNR, FQNEAQ (reference sequence). The CDR3 sequence is 16 residues long. The CDR3 nucleotides are TGTGCCAGCAGCTTAGCCCGGGGAAAGCGAACAGATACGCAGTATTTT. The encoded protein is CASSLARGKRTDTQYF.

On this clonotype: A read error may produce the germline difference seen at one junction end. The V gene is TRBV20-1, the J gene TRBJ1-2; D may be TRBD1 (5 bases). The CDR3 is made up of 16 amino acids. Germline V gene sequence: CDR1 DFQATT, CDR2 SNEGSKA (reference sequence). The CDR3 loop reads CCARGEVGTANYGYTF. CDR3 bases: TGCTGTGCTAGAGGGGAGGTGGGGACGGCCAACTATGGCTACACCTTC.

This clonotype came up many times. The genes are TRBV6-5 and TRBJ1-6; D unresolved. The CDR3 covers 15 residues. From germline, CDR1 is MNHEY and CDR2 SVGAGI. The V and J ends lost 0 bases and 10 bases respectively, with 13 bases between them. This chain's CDR3 is CASSYSEWAGSPLHF. The CDR3, as DNA: TGTGCCAGCAGTTACTCGGAATGGGCCGGGTCACCCCTCCACTTT.

J is TRBJ2-1 and V is TRBV5-5; D tentatively reads TRBD1 or TRBD2 (5 bases each). The V end lost 0 bases, the J end lost 9 bases, and 22 bases lay between the germline ends. Germline V CDR1 and CDR2: SGHKS, YYEKEE (reference sequence). This CDR3 contains 17 residues. The CDR3 sequence: CASSLAGLGSGGGEQFF. The CDR3 DNA reads TGTGCCAGCAGCTTGGCCGGTCTGGGAAGTGGTGGGGGTGAGCAGTTCTTC.

CDR3 region: CASRPSGWSSYEQYF. Here the CDR3 DNA reads TGTGCCAGCAGACCCAGCGGGTGGAGCTCCTACGAGCAGTACTTC. V usage is TRBV6-2 or TRBV6-3 and J usage is TRBJ2-7, with D possibly matching TRBD2 (6 bases). Trimming took 6 bases from V and 0 from J, leaving 15 bases between them. Germline V gives CDR1 MNHEY, CDR2 SVGEGT. The CDR3 covers 15 residues.

The chain carries TRBV2 and TRBJ2-5, with 10 bases matching TRBD2. V shed 5 bases and J 4 bases; nucleotides not matched to a gene: 4. The CDR3 has 14 amino acids. Per the germline V gene, CDR1 is SNHLY and CDR2 is FYNNEI. The CDR3 sequence is CASSISSGRETQYF. The CDR3 region has the DNA TGTGCCAGCAGTATATCTAGCGGGAGAGAGACCCAGTACTTC.

In this sample, this clonotype turned up many times. The chain couples TRBV6-1 to TRBJ1-2; TRBD1 matches 7 bases. The CDR3 totals 15 residues. V dropped 6 bases and J dropped 3; count of bases not matched to a gene: 10. Germline CDR1 is MNHNS and CDR2 is SASEGT. The CDR3 loop reads CASRPPGTEHYGYTF. The CDR3 nucleotides are TGTGCCAGCAGACCGCCTGGGACAGAACACTATGGCTACACCTTC.

There are many counts of this clonotype. The chain uses TRBV18 and TRBJ2-7; 7 nucleotides match TRBD1. The CDR3 runs 14 residues. The germline gives CDR1 KGHSH, CDR2 LQKENI. After removal of 4 bases from V and 3 bases from J, the junction contained 6 bases not matched to a gene. The CDR3, as DNA: TGTGCCAGCTCACGGGACAGTTTTTACTACGAGCAGTACTTC. Translating gives CASSRDSFYYEQYF.

The CDR3 DNA reads TGTGCCAGCAGTTTAGGACAGGTGTTGAATGAGCAGTTCTTC. Translated, it gives CASSLGQVLNEQFF. The chain is built from TRBV12-3 or TRBV12-4 and TRBJ2-1, with a weak D call TRBD1 (6 bases). V lost 1 base and J lost 7, with 11 bases in between. The length of the CDR3 is 14 residues.

This clonotype has at least ten counts. The chain carries TRBV20-1 and TRBJ2-3; TRBD2 aligns across 8 bases. J lost 2 bases, V lost 6 bases, and 4 bases had no gene match. This CDR3 is 13 amino acids long. The germline CDR1 and CDR2 sequences are DFQATT and SNEGSKA (reference sequence). The CDR3 DNA follows: TGCAGTGCGAGTAGCGGGAACACAGATACGCAGTATTTT. Residues: CSASSGNTDTQYF.

The genes are TRBV6-6 and TRBJ1-1; TRBD1 aligns across 7 bases. This CDR3 is 13 amino acids long. From germline, CDR1 is MNHNY and CDR2 SVGAGI (reference sequence). V shed 11 bases, J shed 6 bases, and the junction held 12 bases outside the gene matches. DNA for the CDR3: TGTGCCGTCCAGGGTGTAGGGGGCGCTGAAGCTTTCTTT. It yields the protein CAVQGVGGAEAFF.

This clonotype was seen at least ten times. The chain has TRBV7-2 and TRBJ2-3; TRBD1 agrees at 8 bases. In germline, CDR1 is SGHTA, CDR2 FQGNSA. The CDR3 is 15 residues long. V lost 6 bases, J lost 2 bases, and 7 bases stayed unmatched. CDR3 region: CASSPGQVYTDTQYF. The CDR3 DNA reads TGTGCCAGCAGTCCGGGACAGGTGTACACAGATACGCAGTATTTT.